These 25 T cell receptor beta chains share one sample of origin, sequenced in a study of blood T cell repertoires in COVID-19. The method was immunoSEQ multiplex PCR; TCRdb's version includes in-frame clones alone and lacks a portion of them. The sample records roughly 170,000 clones, 70% to 85% being singletons. The sequenced material came from PBMCs or T cells enriched from blood (not recorded which). The receptors come from a woman aged 45-59 years who had recovered from COVID-19.

The rearrangement uses TRBV2 and TRBJ2-3, with a possible D match to TRBD1 (6 bases). The CDR3 length is 14 residues. CDR1 is SNHLY and CDR2 is FYNNEI in the germline V gene. V gave up 5 bases and J gave up 0 bases, with 9 bases separating them. The CDR3 is CASSRTASTDTQYF. As DNA, the CDR3 is TGTGCCAGCAGTAGGACAGCTAGCACAGATACGCAGTATTTT.

The V and J genes are TRBV4-3 and TRBJ1-4; 9 bases fit TRBD1. This CDR3 has 19 residues. With 5 bases clipped from V and 7 bases from J, the junction kept 20 bases outside the gene matches. The germline V gene has CDR1 LGHNA and CDR2 YSLEER. The CDR3 DNA is TGCGCCAGCAGCTCCCGTTACCGGGACAGGGACCGGCGTGTTGAAAAACTGTTTTTT. Its protein product is CASSSRYRDRDRRVEKLFF.

The chain employs TRBV6-6 and TRBJ2-1; TRBD2 matches at 10 bases. The CDR3 totals 15 residues. Germline trimming cut 5 bases from V and 3 bases from J; bases unmatched to any gene: 4. In germline, CDR1 is MNHNY, CDR2 SVGAGI (reference sequence). CDR3 nucleotide sequence: TGTGCCAGCAGTACCCGGACTAGCGGCTACAATGAGCAGTTCTTC. As protein: CASSTRTSGYNEQFF.

CDR3 protein: CASSSLAGDVGDTQYF. CDR3 nucleotides: TGTGCCAGCAGTAGTCTAGCGGGAGATGTCGGGGATACGCAGTATTTT. V usage is TRBV6-7 and J usage is TRBJ2-3, with 10 positions matching TRBD2. TRBV6-7 is given ORF status, its function remaining uncertain. V lost 5 bases to trimming and J lost 6 bases; unmatched junction nucleotides: 11. CDR3 length: 16 residues.

This rearrangement joins TRBV6-5 to TRBJ2-1; the D gene is possibly TRBD2 (6 bases). The V end was cut by 2 bases, the J end by 5 bases, with 16 bases between. Germline values: CDR1 MNHEY, CDR2 SVGAGI. CDR3 length: 16 amino acids. The CDR3 here is CASSYGWGEPDNEQFF. In DNA, the CDR3 is TGTGCCAGCAGTTACGGGTGGGGGGAGCCGGACAATGAGCAGTTCTTC.

The chain carries TRBV19 and TRBJ1-5, with TRBD1 identical over 8 bases. Germline V gene lookup returns CDR1 LNHDA and CDR2 SQIVND (reference sequence). V shed 5 bases, J shed 6 bases, and the junction held 9 bases outside the gene matches. The CDR3 is 15 residues long. CDR3 coding DNA: TGTGCCAGTAGTGTGGGGCAGGGGGCGGGTCAGCCCCAGCATTTT. As protein: CASSVGQGAGQPQHF.

The chain couples TRBV9 to TRBJ1-6; 7 nucleotides match TRBD1. The CDR3 totals 15 residues. The V and J ends lost 3 bases and 1 base, in that order; junction bases with no gene match: 1. Germline lookup yields CDR1 SGDLS and CDR2 YYNGEE. The CDR3 DNA reads TGTGCCAGCAGCGCAGGGGGTTCCTATAATTCACCCCTCCACTTT. Translation: CASSAGGSYNSPLHF. The complete variable domain, with remaining parts taken from reference TRBV9 and TRBJ1-6, reads DSGVTQTPKHLITATGQRVTLRCSPRSGDLSVYWYQQSLDQGLQFLIQYYNGEERAKGNILERFSAQQFPDLHSELNLSSLELGDSALYFCASSAGGSYNSPLHFGNGTRLTVT.

The chain uses TRBV2 and TRBJ2-2; no firm D call. The length of the CDR3 is 15 residues. CDR1 SNHLY and CDR2 FYNNEI come from the germline V gene. Trimming removed 8 bases from V and 2 bases from J, with 15 bases in between. The CDR3 sequence is CASRAGDTNTGELFF. CDR3 sequence (DNA): TGTGCCAGCCGCGCTGGCGACACTAACACCGGGGAGCTGTTTTTT. Combining the CDR3 with reference TRBV2 and TRBJ2-2 gives the whole variable domain EPEVTQTPSHQVTQMGQEVILRCVPISNHLYFYWYRQILGQKVEFLVSFYNNEISEKSEIFDDQFSVERPDGSNFTLKIRSTKLEDSAMYFCASRAGDTNTGELFFGEGSRLTVL.

This chain joins TRBV5-6 and TRBJ2-5, with D possibly TRBD2 on 5 matching bases. Per germline, CDR1 SGHDT and CDR2 YYEEEE. The CDR3 length is 15 residues. V was pared by 3 bases and J by 2 bases, with 14 bases between. In nucleotides, the CDR3 is TGTGCCAGCAGCTCGAAGAGCGGCCGTCAAGAGACCCAGTACTTC. This encodes CASSSKSGRQETQYF.

J is TRBJ2-7 and V is TRBV12-5; 10 bases are shared with TRBD1. Germline V gives CDR1 LGHNT, CDR2 FRNRAP. This CDR3 has 17 amino acids. The V and J ends lost 3 bases and 2 bases, in that order; junction bases with no gene match: 10. In DNA, the CDR3 is TGTGCTAGTGGTTTAGCCTTGGGACAGGGGTGGCCCTACGAGCAGTACTTC. It translates to CASGLALGQGWPYEQYF.

Only a few counts were recorded for this clone. J is TRBJ2-7 and V is TRBV4-1; a possible D gene is TRBD1 (7 bases). The germline CDR1 and CDR2 sequences are MGHRA and YSYEKL. The V end was cut by 2 bases, the J end by 4 bases, with 15 bases between. This CDR3 has 15 amino acids. DNA for the CDR3: TGCGCCAGCAGCCAACAACAGGGGACTGCTTACGAGCAGTACTTC. Translating gives CASSQQQGTAYEQYF.

This clone appeared many times. The CDR3 sequence is CASSTGGPYEQYF. The CDR3, as DNA: TGTGCCAGCAGCACCGGGGGGCCCTACGAGCAGTACTTC. The V and J genes are TRBV7-2 and TRBJ2-7; D might be TRBD2 (7 bases). Germline CDR1 is SGHTA and CDR2 is FQGNSA. V gave up 5 bases and J gave up 2 bases, with 10 bases separating them. The CDR3 spans 13 residues.

This clone was seen a single time. CDR3 sequence (DNA): TGTGCCAGCAGTCGTAGCGGGCGGGCGGTAAATGAGCAGTTCTTC. It is translated as CASSRSGRAVNEQFF. The chain has TRBV6-5 and TRBJ2-1, with 7 bases matching TRBD2. Trimming removed 5 bases from V and 7 bases from J; junction bases left unmatched: 11. Looked up from germline, CDR1 is MNHEY and CDR2 is SVGAGI. The CDR3 has 15 amino acids.

The chain uses TRBV11-2 and TRBJ2-1, with no clear D. The germline V gene has CDR1 SGHAT and CDR2 FQNNGV. Trimming pared 5 bases from V and 6 bases from J, leaving 17 bases between. The CDR3 runs 15 residues. The CDR3 DNA reads TGTGCCAGCAGCACCTCGCGGTTCATTACCAATGAGCAGTTCTTC. Encoded protein: CASSTSRFITNEQFF.

This chain uses TRBV19 with TRBJ1-5, with D hard to call. From germline, CDR1 is LNHDA and CDR2 SQIVND (reference sequence). This CDR3 is 13 amino acids long. The germline V and J ends were trimmed by 6 bases and 5 bases, with 11 bases remaining between them. The CDR3 reads CASSLIEYQPQHF. In DNA, the CDR3 is TGTGCCAGTAGCCTTATAGAATATCAGCCCCAGCATTTT.

This clone was found once. The rearrangement joins TRBV21-1 to TRBJ2-7; TRBD2 is taken as the D call from the table, unchecked against the DNA. TRBV21-1 is a recognized pseudogene. The CDR3 covers 13 residues. The CDR3 bases are TGTGCCAGCATCGAATTGGAGGAGCCCAAGCAGTACTTC. Protein sequence: CASIELEEPKQYF.

The V gene is TRBV2, the J gene TRBJ1-4, with 10 bases lining up with TRBD1. Germline V gene data show CDR1 as SNHLY and CDR2 as FYNNEI. CDR3 length equals 14 residues. With 6 bases clipped from V and 5 bases from J, the junction kept 3 bases outside the gene matches. CDR3 sequence reads: CASRVGQGNEKLFF. CDR3 nucleotide sequence: TGTGCCAGCAGGGTGGGACAGGGGAATGAAAAACTGTTTTTT.

The chain has TRBV30 and TRBJ1-3; D not certain. CDR1 and CDR2 from the germline V gene are GTSNPN and SVGIG (reference sequence). The germline V and J ends were trimmed by 2 bases and 4 bases, with 15 bases remaining between them. The CDR3 has 15 amino acids. For the CDR3, the DNA is TGTGCCTGGAGTCGTACTAAGGTGGCAGGAAACACCATATATTTT. Translated, it gives CAWSRTKVAGNTIYF.

The V call is TRBV24-1, the J call TRBJ2-2; D is possibly TRBD1 (7 bases). CDR1 and CDR2 from the germline V gene are KGHDR and SFDVKD. CDR3 length equals 14 residues. Trimming took off 9 bases at V and 4 bases at J, with 14 bases between the two ends. The CDR3 nucleotides read TGTGCCACCTCGGGGGACAGCCTCACCGGGGAGCTGTTTTTT. This translates into CATSGDSLTGELFF.

The gene calls are TRBV14 and TRBJ2-5; 7 bases match TRBD1. J lost 4 bases, V lost 4 bases, and 3 bases had no gene match. CDR3 length equals 13 residues. The germline CDR1 and CDR2 sequences are SGHDN and FVKESK. The CDR3 is CASSPTGVETQYF. DNA of the CDR3: TGTGCCAGCAGCCCCACAGGGGTAGAGACCCAGTACTTC.

The chain recombines TRBV29-1 with TRBJ2-7, with 8 bases identical to TRBD2. This CDR3 comprises 14 residues. With V trimmed by 7 bases and J by 3 bases, 11 bases remained unmatched. The germline gives CDR1 SQVTM, CDR2 ANQGSEA. CDR3 sequence reads: CSATGLGTSYEQYF. The CDR3 DNA sequence: TGCAGCGCGACGGGACTCGGGACTAGCTACGAGCAGTACTTC.

V gene TRBV18 combines with J gene TRBJ1-5, with D possibly TRBD1 on 6 matching bases. V gave up 3 bases and J gave up 4 bases, with 19 bases separating them. Germline V gene sequence: CDR1 KGHSH, CDR2 LQKENI. The CDR3 loop spans 17 amino acids. CDR3 coding DNA: TGTGCCAGCTCACCCCACATGGGGGCGCAGGGGAATCAGCCCCAGCATTTT. The encoded protein is CASSPHMGAQGNQPQHF. Based on the CDR3 plus reference TRBV18 and TRBJ1-5, the full variable domain is NAGVMQNPRHLVRRRGQEARLRCSPMKGHSHVYWYRQLPEEGLKFMVYLQKENIIDESGMPKERFSAEFPKEGPSILRIQQVVRGDSAAYFCASSPHMGAQGNQPQHFGDGTRLSIL.

The chain combines TRBV28 with TRBJ2-7; D perhaps matches TRBD2 (5 bases). Trimming stripped 2 bases from V and 5 bases from J, with 7 bases between. Germline V gives CDR1 MDHEN, CDR2 SYDVKM. The CDR3 length is 12 residues. The CDR3 sequence: CASSLQRDEQYF. The CDR3 DNA sequence: TGTGCCAGCAGTTTACAGAGGGACGAGCAGTACTTC.

J is TRBJ1-6 and V is TRBV4-1; 7 bases are shared with TRBD1. CDR1 is MGHRA, CDR2 YSYEKL, per germline. CDR3 length: 18 amino acids. Trimming at V came to 4 bases and at J to 3 bases, leaving 12 bases not matched to a gene. CDR3 region: CASSLLPRDSFYNSPLHF. The CDR3 nucleotides are TGCGCCAGCAGCCTTCTACCACGGGACAGTTTCTATAATTCACCCCTCCACTTT.

The rearrangement uses TRBV18 and TRBJ1-2, with 11 bases identical to TRBD1. The CDR3 is 14 amino acids. Germline V gene data show CDR1 as KGHSH and CDR2 as LQKENI. The V and J ends lost 2 bases and 8 bases, in that order; junction bases with no gene match: 4. The CDR3 DNA reads as TGTGCCAGCTCACCAACGGGACAGGGGGAAGGCTACACCTTC. Protein sequence: CASSPTGQGEGYTF.